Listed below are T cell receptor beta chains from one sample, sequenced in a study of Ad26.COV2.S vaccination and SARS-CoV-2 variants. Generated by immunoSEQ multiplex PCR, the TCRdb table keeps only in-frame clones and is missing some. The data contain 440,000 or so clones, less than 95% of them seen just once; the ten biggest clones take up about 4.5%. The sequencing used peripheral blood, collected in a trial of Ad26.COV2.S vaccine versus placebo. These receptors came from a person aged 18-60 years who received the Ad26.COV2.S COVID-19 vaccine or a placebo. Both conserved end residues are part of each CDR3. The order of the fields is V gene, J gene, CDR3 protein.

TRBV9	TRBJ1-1	CASGRDTEAFF
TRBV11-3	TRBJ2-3	CASSLGGGDLQYF
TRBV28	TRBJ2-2	CASRTQREGLNTGELFF
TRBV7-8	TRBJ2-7	CASSPRRGTDNTYEQYF
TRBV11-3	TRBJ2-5	CASSPGERTTNQETQYF
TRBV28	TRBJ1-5	CASSSRQIPQHF
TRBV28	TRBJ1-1	CASSLPTFRGTGGLYTEAFF
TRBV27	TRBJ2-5	CASSRGARETQYF
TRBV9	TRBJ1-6	CASSVEGGGDSPLHF
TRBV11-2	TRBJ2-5	CASSLEGEGGETQYF
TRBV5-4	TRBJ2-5	CASGKASEETQYF
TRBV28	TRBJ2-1	CASSFSEYNEQFF
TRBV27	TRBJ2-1	CASSPLRAYNEQFF
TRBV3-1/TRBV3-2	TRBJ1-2	CASSQDRVGYGYTF
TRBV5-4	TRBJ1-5	CASSLDVDQPQHF
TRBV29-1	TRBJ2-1	CSVGGDRISSYNEQFF
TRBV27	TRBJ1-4	CASGTGGLGNEKLFF
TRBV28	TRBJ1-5	CASRNDRNNQPQHF
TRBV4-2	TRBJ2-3	CASSLQTSLTRDTQYF
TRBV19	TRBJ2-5	CASSAGQGASETQYF
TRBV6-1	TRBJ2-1	CASRERSSSYNEQFF
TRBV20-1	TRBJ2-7	CSASVGGRGEQYF
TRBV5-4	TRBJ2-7	CASSSGLAGGAYEQYF
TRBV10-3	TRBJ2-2	CAISEWDSSMNTGELFF
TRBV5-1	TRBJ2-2	CASSLEGRGGSGELFF
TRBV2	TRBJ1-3	CASSFIQGAFSGNTIYF
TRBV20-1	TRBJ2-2	CSASKRYSRITGELFF
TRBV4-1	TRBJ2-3	CASSHREGDTDTQYF
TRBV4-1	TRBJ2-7	CASSQDKGDGSYEQYF
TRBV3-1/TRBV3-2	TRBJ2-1	CASSQESRGQRVSYNEQFF
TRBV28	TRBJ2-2	CASSLRQGGTGELFF
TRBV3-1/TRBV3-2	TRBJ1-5	CASSQEKYSNQPQHF
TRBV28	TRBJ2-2	CASTLTQRVGAGELFF
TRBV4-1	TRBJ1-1	CASRPNTGTVTPGTEAFF
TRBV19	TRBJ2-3	CATAGYTQYF